This TCR beta chain appears in the sequencing data of a study of cytomegalovirus exposure and HLA in healthy donors. About the study: Out of 150 million to 200 million T cells, an earlier analysis found more than 95 million unique TCR beta sequences in total. Overall study results and limits: Later analysis revealed greater clonal expansion in HLA-associated TCR beta chains than in equally common others.

Germline CDR1 SGHTA, CDR2 FQGNSA. Trimming removed 2 bases from V and 3 bases from J, with 9 bases in between. The CDR3 is 14 amino acids. 60 Vbeta and 13 Jbeta primers were used in PCR. Sequenced by immunoSEQ multiplex PCR; TCRdb stores in-frame clones only, minus some. This sample has around 110,000 clones; roughly 70% occur once, and the top ten carry roughly 3%. Of note for this clone: Its antigen remains unknown.

The receptor was derived from a male donor in good health and CMV-seropositive. The source material was PBMCs. The V call is TRBV7-2, the J call TRBJ2-3, with D perhaps matching TRBD2 (6 bases). CDR3 sequence: CASSLQAGTDTQYF. The CDR3 DNA reads as TGTGCCAGCAGCTTACAAGCGGGTACAGATACGCAGTATTTT. The entire variable domain, with the rest obtained from reference TRBV7-2 and TRBJ2-3, is as follows: GAGVSQSPSNKVTEKGKDVELRCDPISGHTALYWYRQSLGQGLEFLIYFQGNSAPDKSGLPSDRFSAERTGGSVSTLTIQRTQQEDSAVYLCASSLQAGTDTQYFGPGTRLTVL.